The table lists the clone carrying this T cell receptor (beta chain) with many counts. Its target is unknown. The CDR3 loop spans 13 amino acids. V lost 9 bases to trimming and J lost 8 bases, with 16 bases between them. Germline V gene sequence: CDR1 MNHNS, CDR2 SASEGT. A library of TCRbeta sequences, prepared with unique molecular identifiers, was generated. One entry per CDR3 protein results from TCRdb running MiXCR on the PCR reads. This table has 550,000 to 800,000 distinct CDR3 sequences, 10% to 15% appearing once. This record comes from a study of T-cell reconstitution after alpha-beta-depleted transplantation in children. Points from the study as a whole: About two months after transplant, alpha-beta T cells reportedly came from several hundred expanded graft clones.

The J gene is TRBJ1-4, the V gene TRBV6-1, with D possibly TRBD1 on 6 matching bases. This specimen consisted of PBMCs, obtained before TCRalphabeta/CD19-depleted stem cell transplant. The clonotype comes from a girl aged 2-10 years with congenital amegakaryocytic thrombocytopenia, due to receive a stem cell transplant. The CDR3 DNA sequence: TGTGCCAGTGGGGGTCGGGGGCGCGAAAAACTGTTTTTT. Translating gives CASGGRGREKLFF.